These 20 T cell receptor beta chains share one sample of origin, sequenced in a study of CD8+CD57+ T cells in acquired aplastic anemia. Patients picked for sequencing had shown CD8+CD57+ cell expansion detected by flow cytometry. Genomic DNA acted as the template from which TCR beta VDJ combination and CDR3 sequence profiling were carried out. Each CDR3 protein is one row after TCRdb ran MiXCR on the reads. Here the sample spans about 170,000 distinct CDR3 sequences, 40% to 55% being singletons. Sequenced: sorted CD4+, CD8+, or CD8+CD57+ T cells (not recorded which) from PBMCs. Source of these receptors: a human donor with aplastic anemia.

The genes are TRBV29-1 and TRBJ1-4; D not certain. The germline CDR1 and CDR2 sequences are SQVTM and ANQGSEA. Trimming pared 4 bases from V and 0 bases from J, leaving 0 bases between. The CDR3 contains 11 residues. CDR3 amino acids: CSVATNEKLFF. As DNA, the CDR3 is TGCAGCGTTGCAACTAATGAAAAACTGTTTTTT. Variable domain in full (rest from reference TRBV29-1 and TRBJ1-4): SAVISQKPSRDICQRGTSLTIQCQVDSQVTMMFWYRQQPGQSLTLIATANQGSEATYESGFVIDKFPISRPNLTFSTLTVSNMSPEDSSIYLCSVATNEKLFFGSGTQLSVL.

The rearrangement uses TRBV2 and TRBJ1-1; tentatively, D is TRBD1 (6 bases). There are 12 residues in the CDR3. CDR1 and CDR2 from the germline V gene are SNHLY and FYNNEI. V lost 0 bases, J lost 7 bases, and 6 bases lay in between. The CDR3 DNA reads as TGTGCCAGCAGTGAAGCGACAGGTGAAGCTTTCTTT. It encodes CASSEATGEAFF.

This clonotype was seen many times. The chain uses TRBV11-2 and TRBJ2-5; 8 nucleotides agree with TRBD2. Germline-derived CDR1 and CDR2 are SGHAT and FQNNGV. There are 15 residues in the CDR3. J lost 5 bases, V lost 2 bases, and 7 bases had no gene match. CDR3: CASSLRAAGAETQYF. CDR3 coding DNA: TGTGCCAGCAGCTTAAGGGCAGCGGGGGCCGAGACCCAGTACTTC. Supplemented by reference TRBV11-2 and TRBJ2-5, the full variable domain reads EAGVAQSPRYKIIEKRQSVAFWCNPISGHATLYWYQQILGQGPKLLIQFQNNGVVDDSQLPKDRFSAERLKGVDSTLKIQPAKLEDSAVYLCASSLRAAGAETQYFGPGTRLLVL.

The chain links TRBV19 to TRBJ1-2; maybe TRBD1 (6 bases). The V end lost 7 bases, the J end lost 3 bases, and 12 bases lay between the germline ends. Germline CDR1 LNHDA, CDR2 SQIVND (reference sequence). CDR3 size: 13 residues. CDR3 amino acids: CASIGTGYYGYTF. The CDR3 region has the DNA TGTGCCAGTATCGGAACAGGGTACTATGGCTACACCTTC.

This clonotype has more than one count but fewer than ten. The rearrangement links TRBV20-1 to TRBJ2-3; the D is unclear. This CDR3 spans 10 amino acids. V was cut by 4 bases and J by 6 bases, with 5 bases left in between. Germline CDR1 is DFQATT and CDR2 is SNEGSKA (reference sequence). CDR3 loop: CSAKTDTQYF. CDR3 bases: TGCAGTGCTAAGACGGATACGCAGTATTTT.

The chain couples TRBV11-2 to TRBJ2-1, with TRBD2 matching 8 bases. J lost 7 bases, V lost 5 bases, and 13 bases had no gene match. Germline V gene data show CDR1 as SGHAT and CDR2 as FQNNGV. This CDR3 spans 16 amino acids. In DNA form, the CDR3 reads TGTGCCAGCAGCCTCCCCGGGGCGGGGGGTCTGAATGAGCAGTTCTTC. Its translation is CASSLPGAGGLNEQFF. The whole variable domain, filled in from reference TRBV11-2 and TRBJ2-1, reads EAGVAQSPRYKIIEKRQSVAFWCNPISGHATLYWYQQILGQGPKLLIQFQNNGVVDDSQLPKDRFSAERLKGVDSTLKIQPAKLEDSAVYLCASSLPGAGGLNEQFFGPGTRLTVL.

The chain couples TRBV7-8 to TRBJ2-7; D is ambiguous. V dropped 5 bases and J dropped 2 bases, with 10 bases sitting between them. The CDR3 sequence is 13 residues long. Germline CDR1 SGHVS, CDR2 FQNEAQ. The CDR3 here is CASSVTSPYEQYF. The CDR3 nucleotides read TGTGCCAGCAGCGTCACCTCTCCCTACGAGCAGTACTTC.

Note on this clonotype: This may stem from a read error, because a much larger clone lies one nucleotide away. The rearrangement joins TRBV10-3 to TRBJ2-5, with TRBD1 as a possible D gene (5 bases). In germline, CDR1 is ENHRY, CDR2 SYGVKD. The CDR3 is made up of 14 amino acids. V shed 3 bases and J shed 4 bases, with 12 bases lying between them. CDR3 nucleotide sequence: TGTGCCATCAGTGAATGGGGAAGGGGAGAGACCCAGTACTTC. Protein: CAISEWGRGETQYF.

As to this clonotype: This could be a read error, since a much larger clone is one nucleotide away. This sequence joins TRBV4-1 and TRBJ1-1; D might be TRBD1 (6 bases). CDR1 is MGHRA, CDR2 YSYEKL, per germline. This CDR3 has 15 residues. CDR3 coding DNA: TGCGCCAGCAGCCAAGGAACAGGGCCCCTGACTGGAGCTTTCTTT. Protein: CASSQGTGPLTGAFF.

The chain links TRBV19 to TRBJ1-5; 7 bases line up with TRBD1. Germline V CDR1 and CDR2: LNHDA, SQIVND (reference sequence). This CDR3 contains 15 residues. V shed 4 bases, J shed 6 bases, and the junction held 9 bases outside the gene matches. The CDR3 coding sequence is TGTGCCAGTAGTAGAGGGGGCCTAGTCGGTCAGCCCCAGCATTTT. Encoded protein: CASSRGGLVGQPQHF.

The rearrangement uses TRBV11-1 and TRBJ2-1, with D perhaps assigned TRBD1 or TRBD2 (6 bases each). Per the germline V gene, CDR1 is SGHAT and CDR2 is FQDESV (reference sequence). The CDR3 covers 14 residues. The germline V and J ends were trimmed by 8 bases and 2 bases, with 13 bases remaining between them. For the CDR3, the DNA is TGTGCCAGCGGAAGGGGGGAGCCCTACAATGAGCAGTTCTTC. It specifies CASGRGEPYNEQFF.

This clonotype showed up many times. This chain connects TRBV25-1 to TRBJ2-1; maybe TRBD1 (7 bases). V lost 2 bases and J 0 bases, leaving 14 bases between the germline ends. The CDR3 totals 17 residues. CDR1 is MGHDK, CDR2 SYGVNS, per germline. The CDR3 here is CASSEMRDRVSYNEQFF. CDR3 nucleotides: TGTGCCAGCAGTGAAATGCGGGACAGAGTCTCCTACAATGAGCAGTTCTTC.

This chain connects TRBV10-3 to TRBJ1-2; D is unclear. The V gene lost 1 base and the J gene lost 0 bases, with 15 bases spanning the gap. This CDR3 is 17 amino acids long. Germline-derived CDR1 and CDR2 are ENHRY and SYGVKD. The CDR3 nucleotides read TGTGCCATCAGTGAGTTTCTTGTGGGAGAATCTAACTATGGCTACACCTTC. Protein sequence: CAISEFLVGESNYGYTF.

This clonotype was seen ten or more times. The chain recombines TRBV5-1 with TRBJ2-3; D might be TRBD2 (6 bases). In germline, CDR1 is SGHRS, CDR2 YFSETQ. V was trimmed by 4 bases and J by 2 bases, leaving 11 bases between them. There are 14 residues in the CDR3. The CDR3 reads CASSGGAATDTQYF. In DNA form, the CDR3 reads TGCGCCAGCAGCGGCGGGGCCGCCACAGATACGCAGTATTTT.

As regards this clonotype: It is likely a read error, because the conserved phenylalanine at the end of the CDR3 is missing. The V and J genes are TRBV25-1 and TRBJ2-7; D may be TRBD2 (6 bases). Germline V gene data show CDR1 as MGHDK and CDR2 as SYGVNS. The CDR3 is 13 amino acids. V shed 4 bases and J shed 3 bases, with 10 bases lying between them. The CDR3 reads CASSVAGSYEQYY. The CDR3 coding sequence is TGTGCCAGCAGTGTGGCGGGGAGCTACGAGCAGTACTAC.

This clonotype has at least ten counts. The chain is built from TRBV6-2 or TRBV6-3 and TRBJ1-2; weak D call: TRBD1 (5 bases). The CDR3 is 13 amino acids. Germline V gene sequence: CDR1 MNHEY, CDR2 SVGEGT. With 6 bases removed from V and 1 base from J, the gap between germline ends came to 9 bases. The CDR3: CASRNQGNYGYTF. The CDR3 DNA follows: TGTGCCAGCAGGAACCAGGGTAACTATGGCTACACCTTC.

As regards this clonotype: A much larger clone differs by one base, so this may be a read error. The chain has TRBV29-1 and TRBJ2-2, with 9 bases identical to TRBD2. Per germline, CDR1 SQVTM and CDR2 ANQGSEA. Trimming removed 2 bases from V and 9 bases from J; junction bases left unmatched: 7. This CDR3 comprises 14 residues. CDR3 protein: CSVETFSGGRELFF. In DNA form, the CDR3 reads TGCAGCGTTGAAACCTTTAGCGGGGGTAGGGAGCTGTTTTTT.

This clonotype was observed many times. The CDR3 protein is CSAFLRSGFTDTQYF. The CDR3 nucleotides read TGCAGTGCCTTCCTCAGGAGCGGATTCACAGATACGCAGTATTTT. The chain uses TRBV20-1 and TRBJ2-3; possibly TRBD2 for D (5 bases). This CDR3 is built from 15 residues. Germline CDR1 and CDR2: DFQATT and SNEGSKA (reference sequence). V lost 6 bases, J lost 2 bases, and 18 bases lay in between.

Concerning this clonotype itself: This clone may be a read error of a much larger clone one base away. The J gene is TRBJ2-3, the V gene TRBV6-2 or TRBV6-3; D is unclear. Germline values: CDR1 MNHEY, CDR2 SVGEGT. This CDR3 comprises 15 residues. Trimming cost V 7 bases and J 9 bases, with 23 bases left between them. The CDR3 DNA reads as TGTGCCAGCAATTTCTTCGACCGCCCCCCACGAACGCAGTATTTT. Its protein product is CASNFFDRPPRTQYF.

The J gene is TRBJ1-1, the V gene TRBV5-4; weak D call: TRBD1 (5 bases). Germline CDR1 and CDR2: SGHNT and YYREEE (reference sequence). The length of the CDR3 is 17 residues. The germline V and J ends were trimmed by 3 bases and 1 base, with 19 bases remaining between them. CDR3 sequence: CASSSTRGSGKNTEAFF. DNA of the CDR3: TGTGCCAGCAGCTCCACCCGGGGCAGTGGAAAGAACACTGAAGCTTTCTTT.